This TCR beta chain emerged from a study of cytomegalovirus exposure and HLA in healthy donors. Notes on the study in general: A later analysis appeared to link common viral pathogens to several of the most significant clusters. Later examination showed HLA-associated TCR beta chains had greater clonal expansion than equally common others. Later genetic work tied a missense DCLRE1C variant to beta-chain V and J trimming. Many donors shared some public TCRs, even though most TCR sequences were rare.

This CDR3 is built from 15 residues. CDR1 is MNHNS and CDR2 is SASEGT in the germline V gene. V was trimmed by 10 bases and J by 0 bases, leaving 19 bases between them. PCR amplification relied on 60 Vbeta primers (plus 13 Jbeta primers). Sequencing was performed with immunoSEQ multiplex PCR; in TCRdb, only in-frame clones are kept and a portion is missing. The sample has tens of thousands of clones, and its top ten clones hold over 2%. A remark on this clone: What it binds is not known.

The clonotype comes from a woman aged 18-29 years in good health and CMV-seronegative. The J gene is TRBJ2-7, the V gene TRBV6-1, with D possibly being TRBD2 (6 bases). Sequencing was performed on PBMCs. As DNA, the CDR3 is TGTGCCACCGGCGAAGCGGGCAACCCCTCCTACGAGCAGTACTTC. Translating gives CATGEAGNPSYEQYF.